These 11 T cell receptor beta chains were all obtained from the same sample, sequenced in a study of T cells in Graves' hyperthyroidism and ophthalmopathy. Amplification yielded TCR beta CDR3 regions, with RNA transcripts as the source. With the HTBI primer set, the TCR CDR3 went through a first round of RT-PCR. TCRdb itself ran the multiplex PCR reads through MiXCR, one entry per CDR3 protein. The sample records around 340,000 distinct CDR3 sequences, 21% being singletons. Sequenced sample: blood. The receptors were gathered from a woman aged 50 to 60 with Graves' hyperthyroidism.

This chain joins TRBV20-1 and TRBJ2-1; tentatively, D is TRBD2 (6 bases). Deletions cut 6 bases from V and 2 bases from J, with 17 bases between. Germline CDR1 and CDR2: DFQATT and SNEGSKA (reference sequence). The CDR3 is 15 amino acids. The CDR3 region is CSAQGGLTPYNEQFF. The CDR3 coding sequence is TGCAGTGCGCAGGGTGGACTAACTCCCTACAATGAGCAGTTCTTC.

Ten or more counts support this clonotype. The chain joins TRBV3-1 to TRBJ1-5; no clear D. CDR1 LGHDT and CDR2 YNNKEL come from the germline V gene (reference sequence). The V end lost 0 bases, the J end lost 3 bases, and 9 bases lay between the germline ends. CDR3 size: 15 residues. The CDR3 is CASSQDTSYNQPQHF. In DNA form, the CDR3 reads TGTGCCAGCAGCCAAGATACCAGCTACAATCAGCCCCAGCATTTT.

This chain uses TRBV4-1 with TRBJ1-2; D is unresolved. CDR3 length: 13 amino acids. The germline V gene encodes CDR1 MGHRA and CDR2 YSYEKL. The V and J ends lost 0 bases and 5 bases respectively, with 7 bases between them. This CDR3 reads CASSQERRYGYTF. DNA for the CDR3: TGCGCCAGCAGCCAAGAAAGGCGGTATGGCTACACCTTC.

The rearrangement uses TRBV6-2 or TRBV6-3 and TRBJ2-6, with D unclear. V dropped 5 bases and J dropped 2 bases, with 10 bases sitting between them. There are 15 residues in the CDR3. Germline assignment: CDR1 MNHEY and CDR2 SVGEGT. DNA of the CDR3: TGTGCCAGCAGTCAAAAGGCTGCTGGGGCCAACGTCCTGACTTTC. Translation: CASSQKAAGANVLTF.

The table lists this clonotype with many counts. This rearrangement joins TRBV30 to TRBJ2-5; 7 positions agree with TRBD1. Germline loops: CDR1 GTSNPN, CDR2 SVGIG (reference sequence). CDR3 length: 12 residues. The trim removed 4 bases at V and 4 bases at J, leaving 3 bases unmatched. The CDR3 loop reads CAWKSGGETQYF. The CDR3, as DNA: TGTGCCTGGAAGTCAGGGGGAGAGACCCAGTACTTC.

This clonotype was picked up many times. The V gene is TRBV6-2 or TRBV6-3, the J gene TRBJ2-7; 7 positions match TRBD1. CDR1 is MNHEY and CDR2 is SVGEGT in the germline V gene. CDR3 length: 14 amino acids. The J segment lost 4 bases and the V segment lost 8 bases, leaving 11 bases of the junction unmatched. The CDR3 here is CASAKTGTEYEQYF. The CDR3 nucleotides are TGTGCCAGCGCGAAGACCGGGACAGAATACGAGCAGTACTTC.

Details on this clonotype: Given a much more abundant clone one base away, this may be a read error. V is TRBV29-1 and J is TRBJ2-6, with 11 bases aligning to TRBD1. This CDR3 contains 15 residues. CDR1 is SQVTM, CDR2 ANQGSEA, per germline. Trimming took 4 bases from V and 6 from J; bases not matched to a gene: 5. The CDR3 loop is CSVGTGGNEANVLTF. The CDR3 bases are TGCAGCGTTGGGACAGGGGGCAATGAGGCCAACGTCCTGACTTTC.

The sample holds many counts of this clonotype. The rearrangement links TRBV3-1 to TRBJ1-5; TRBD1 matches 7 bases. CDR3 length: 15 amino acids. Trimming removed 4 bases from V and 0 bases from J; junction bases left unmatched: 3. Germline assignment: CDR1 LGHDT and CDR2 YNNKEL (reference sequence). The CDR3 DNA reads TGTGCCAGCAGCCGAGGGACAGTTAGCAATCAGCCCCAGCATTTT. Encoded protein: CASSRGTVSNQPQHF. The full variable domain, completed using reference TRBV3-1 and TRBJ1-5, is DTAVSQTPKYLVTQMGNDKSIKCEQNLGHDTMYWYKQDSKKFLKIMFSYNNKELIINETVPNRFSPKSPDKAHLNLHINSLELGDSAVYFCASSRGTVSNQPQHFGDGTRLSIL.

The chain recombines TRBV9 with TRBJ2-5, with 7 positions matching TRBD1. This CDR3 is built from 15 residues. J gave up 5 bases and V 4 bases, and 11 bases lay outside the gene matches. Germline V gene data show CDR1 as SGDLS and CDR2 as YYNGEE. The CDR3 DNA sequence: TGTGCCAGCAGCCCCGCCGGGACAGCGCCCGAGACCCAGTACTTC. Encoded protein: CASSPAGTAPETQYF.

The chain employs TRBV5-1 and TRBJ2-3, with D unresolved. CDR1 SGHRS and CDR2 YFSETQ come from the germline V gene. Trimming removed 0 bases from V and 6 bases from J, with 11 bases in between. The CDR3 extends over 14 amino acids. The CDR3 DNA sequence: TGCGCCAGCAGCTTGGAACCCGGAAGGGATACGCAGTATTTT. Translated: CASSLEPGRDTQYF.

On this clonotype itself: A junction boundary mismatches the germline segment, possibly from a read error. This chain links TRBV30 with TRBJ2-2, with D perhaps matching TRBD2 (5 bases). This CDR3 spans 14 amino acids. CDR1 is GTSNPN, CDR2 SVGIG, per germline (reference sequence). CDR3 coding DNA: TGTGCCTGGACCTGGGCAGCCCCCACCGGGGAGCCGTTTTTT. Translation gives CAWTWAAPTGEPFF.